What follows are 25 T cell receptor beta chains derived from one specimen sequenced in a study of shared clonotypes between healthy human individuals. Assay used: immunoSEQ multiplex PCR; TCRdb lists only in-frame clones, some missing. The repertoire has about 2.3 million clones, over 85% of them found once; the top ten carry under 0.45%. Sequencing input: naive CD4+ T cells from PBMCs. Described subset: CD45RA+ positively selected. These receptors originate from a man aged 18-30 years in good health. Some clones in this sample may be carry-over from other donors' samples.

The chain recombines TRBV5-5 with TRBJ2-2; unclear D gene. Trimming removed 2 bases from V and 6 bases from J, with 8 bases in between. In germline, CDR1 is SGHKS, CDR2 YYEKEE (reference sequence). This CDR3 spans 13 amino acids. CDR3 residues: CASSLTRAGELFF. CDR3 DNA: TGTGCCAGCAGCTTAACTCGGGCCGGGGAGCTGTTTTTT.

This clone was observed once. The CDR3 region has the DNA TGTGCCAGCAGCCGAACTCGGATGGCCACAGATACGCAGTATTTT. This codes for CASSRTRMATDTQYF. This chain uses TRBV4-2 with TRBJ2-3; D gene ambiguous. V gave up 4 bases and J gave up 2 bases, with 13 bases separating them. CDR3 size: 15 residues. Germline V gene lookup returns CDR1 LGHNA and CDR2 YNFKEQ.

The rearrangement uses TRBV5-6 and TRBJ1-2; D is unresolved. V lost 4 bases, J lost 1 base, and 11 bases lay in between. CDR1 is SGHDT, CDR2 YYEEEE, per germline. CDR3 length: 14 residues. The CDR3 nucleotides are TGTGCCAGCAGCCGAGAACCGATTAACTATGGCTACACCTTC. Translating it yields CASSREPINYGYTF.

This clone was detected only once. V usage is TRBV28 and J usage is TRBJ2-7; no firm D call. Germline V gives CDR1 MDHEN, CDR2 SYDVKM. The CDR3 has 15 residues. Deletions cut 3 bases from V and 0 bases from J, with 12 bases between. The CDR3 is CASSLWLDHSYEQYF. As DNA, the CDR3 is TGTGCCAGCAGTTTGTGGTTGGACCACTCCTACGAGCAGTACTTC. The variable domain in full, with the rest retrieved from reference TRBV28 and TRBJ2-7, is DVKVTQSSRYLVKRTGEKVFLECVQDMDHENMFWYRQDPGLGLRLIYFSYDVKMKEKGDIPEGYSVSREKKERFSLILESASTNQTSMYLCASSLWLDHSYEQYFGPGTRLTVT.

CDR3 amino acids: CASSQGGNWREKLFF. CDR3 nucleotide sequence: TGTGCCAGCAGCCAGGGGGGAAACTGGAGGGAAAAACTGTTTTTT. This sequence joins TRBV6-5 and TRBJ1-4; 7 nucleotides line up with TRBD1. Trimming cost V 6 bases and J 8 bases; bases outside gene matches: 12. The length of the CDR3 is 15 residues. Per the germline V gene, CDR1 is MNHEY and CDR2 is SVGAGI.

The chain combines TRBV7-2 with TRBJ1-2; TRBD1 is a possible D gene (5 bases). CDR3 size: 14 residues. Germline assignment: CDR1 SGHTA and CDR2 FQGNSA. Trimming took off 3 bases at V and 4 bases at J, with 12 bases between the two ends. CDR3 region: CASSLSGTIYGYTF. CDR3 coding DNA: TGTGCCAGCAGCTTGTCCGGGACCATCTATGGCTACACCTTC.

The gene calls are TRBV5-1 and TRBJ2-7, with TRBD2 identical over 7 bases. Germline V CDR1 and CDR2: SGHRS, YFSETQ. CDR3 length equals 15 residues. With V trimmed by 0 bases and J by 4 bases, 7 bases remained unmatched. The CDR3 DNA reads as TGCGCCAGCAGCTTGGAAGGACTAGGCGCTTACGAGCAGTACTTC. It translates to CASSLEGLGAYEQYF.

The gene calls are TRBV4-2 and TRBJ2-1; TRBD2 matches at 11 bases. The germline V gene encodes CDR1 LGHNA and CDR2 YNFKEQ. There are 16 residues in the CDR3. Trimming took 1 base from V and 6 from J; bases not matched to a gene: 5. In nucleotides, the CDR3 is TGTGCCAGCAGCCAAGTTAAGACTAGCGGGACCAATGAGCAGTTCTTC. It codes for CASSQVKTSGTNEQFF.

This clone was found once. This sequence joins TRBV6-1 and TRBJ1-5; D may be TRBD1 (5 bases). This CDR3 comprises 13 residues. CDR1 MNHNS and CDR2 SASEGT come from the germline V gene. The V end lost 6 bases, the J end lost 7 bases, and 13 bases lay between the germline ends. Here the CDR3 DNA reads TGTGCCAGCAGAAGGGGAGGTGTCCAGCCCCAGCATTTT. Translation: CASRRGGVQPQHF.

This rearrangement joins TRBV7-2 to TRBJ2-1, with TRBD1 matching over 12 bases. In germline, CDR1 is SGHTA, CDR2 FQGNSA. The V segment lost 1 base and the J segment 9 bases; nucleotides outside the gene matches: 7. The CDR3 totals 16 residues. CDR3 sequence reads: CASSLVPGQGATEQFF. In DNA form, the CDR3 reads TGTGCCAGCAGCTTAGTCCCGGGACAGGGGGCTACTGAGCAGTTCTTC.

V gene TRBV28 combines with J gene TRBJ2-7; 8 nucleotides agree with TRBD1. The length of the CDR3 is 15 residues. J was trimmed by 1 base and V by 6 bases; bases with no gene match: 8. The germline V gene encodes CDR1 MDHEN and CDR2 SYDVKM. The CDR3: CASSRGGTGSYEQYF. CDR3 bases: TGTGCCAGCAGCCGAGGAGGGACAGGATCCTACGAGCAGTACTTC.

V and J are TRBV7-9 and TRBJ1-1; D is unclear. Germline CDR1 is SEHNR and CDR2 is FQNEAQ (reference sequence). This CDR3 is built from 15 residues. V dropped 3 bases and J dropped 0 bases, with 11 bases sitting between them. CDR3 coding DNA: TGTGCCAGCAGCTTTATGGGAAACATGAACACTGAAGCTTTCTTT. This translates into CASSFMGNMNTEAFF. The full variable domain, its missing parts supplied by reference TRBV7-9 and TRBJ1-1, is DTGVSQNPRHKITKRGQNVTFRCDPISEHNRLYWYRQTLGQGPEFLTYFQNEAQLEKSRLLSDRFSAERPKGSFSTLEIQRTEQGDSAMYLCASSFMGNMNTEAFFGQGTRLTVV.

The chain uses TRBV5-1 and TRBJ2-5; tentatively, D is TRBD2 (5 bases). Germline loops: CDR1 SGHRS, CDR2 YFSETQ. CDR3 size: 14 residues. Deletions cut 1 base from V and 5 bases from J, with 12 bases between. CDR3 coding DNA: TGCGCCAGCAGCTTGTTTAGCGCTGACGAGACCCAGTACTTC. It specifies CASSLFSADETQYF.

The V call is TRBV25-1, the J call TRBJ2-5; tentative D call: TRBD1 (5 bases). CDR3 length: 15 residues. Between the trimmed V and J ends, which lost 2 bases and 4 bases, there was a span of 14 bases. Germline V gene sequence: CDR1 MGHDK, CDR2 SYGVNS. The CDR3 sequence is CASSEGRLQGETQYF. CDR3 DNA: TGTGCCAGCAGTGAAGGTCGACTGCAGGGAGAGACCCAGTACTTC.

This chain uses TRBV18 with TRBJ1-1; possibly TRBD1 for D (6 bases). The CDR3 totals 15 residues. Trimming removed 6 bases from V and 1 base from J, with 15 bases in between. Germline CDR1 KGHSH, CDR2 LQKENI. CDR3 in DNA: TGTGCCAGCTCCCCAGAAGGACAGCCGAACACTGAAGCTTTCTTT. Its protein is CASSPEGQPNTEAFF.

The rearrangement uses TRBV30 and TRBJ1-5, with 7 bases aligning to TRBD1. The J segment lost 4 bases and the V segment lost 0 bases, leaving 9 bases of the junction unmatched. The CDR3 consists of 16 residues. Germline CDR1 is GTSNPN and CDR2 is SVGIG (reference sequence). The CDR3 sequence is CAWSVRGQSFNQPQHF. The CDR3 DNA sequence: TGTGCCTGGAGTGTAAGGGGACAGAGTTTTAATCAGCCCCAGCATTTT.

This rearrangement joins TRBV5-1 to TRBJ2-3, with D unresolved. The germline CDR1 and CDR2 sequences are SGHRS and YFSETQ. This CDR3 comprises 15 residues. Trimming took off 1 base at V and 4 bases at J, with 13 bases between the two ends. The CDR3 sequence is CASSLQAASADTQYF. For the CDR3, the DNA is TGCGCCAGCAGCTTGCAAGCTGCTTCCGCAGATACGCAGTATTTT.

Comment on this clone: Distinct nucleotide sequences in the sample also encode this CDR3. This chain joins TRBV19 and TRBJ1-5; D is unclear. Per germline, CDR1 LNHDA and CDR2 SQIVND (reference sequence). Trimming left V 2 bases short and J 6 bases short, with 5 bases between. The CDR3 runs to 12 residues. CDR3 nucleotides: TGTGCCAGTAGTATATTGGGTCAGCCCCAGCATTTT. This codes for CASSILGQPQHF.

This chain links TRBV7-9 with TRBJ2-7, with 11 bases lining up with TRBD1. Germline loops: CDR1 SEHNR, CDR2 FQNEAQ (reference sequence). The CDR3 sequence is 17 residues long. The J segment lost 2 bases and the V segment lost 2 bases, leaving 8 bases of the junction unmatched. Written as DNA, the CDR3 is TGTGCCAGCAGCTTAAGAGGTCCGGGACAGGGGGCCTACGAGCAGTACTTC. This translates into CASSLRGPGQGAYEQYF.

This chain joins TRBV29-1 and TRBJ1-2; no reliable D call. CDR1 and CDR2 from the germline V gene are SQVTM and ANQGSEA. The CDR3 length is 13 residues. Trimming cost V 2 bases and J 1 base, with 8 bases left between them. The CDR3 region is CSVESSFNYGYTF. CDR3 DNA sequence: TGCAGCGTTGAATCTTCCTTTAACTATGGCTACACCTTC.

The gene calls are TRBV7-2 and TRBJ2-5, with 10 bases identical to TRBD1. The CDR3 contains 15 residues. Germline loops: CDR1 SGHTA, CDR2 FQGNSA. V shed 5 bases and J 5 bases; nucleotides not matched to a gene: 8. The CDR3 spells CASSTDRTGGETQYF. The CDR3 DNA is TGTGCCAGCAGCACGGACCGGACAGGGGGGGAGACCCAGTACTTC.

The chain joins TRBV7-2 to TRBJ2-5; 9 nucleotides agree with TRBD2. V lost 4 bases to trimming and J lost 1 base; unmatched junction nucleotides: 16. Germline V gene lookup returns CDR1 SGHTA and CDR2 FQGNSA. The CDR3 spans 19 residues. This CDR3 is CASSSQSDRLAGIQETQYF. CDR3 sequence (DNA): TGTGCCAGCAGCTCCCAAAGCGACCGTCTAGCGGGGATCCAAGAGACCCAGTACTTC.

The J gene is TRBJ2-3, the V gene TRBV30; 12 bases fit TRBD2. Losses at the gene ends were 8 bases for V and 4 bases for J; bases not matched to a gene: 4. Germline CDR1 GTSNPN, CDR2 SVGIG (reference sequence). CDR3 size: 13 residues. In DNA form, the CDR3 reads TGTGCCGGCAGACTAGCGGGGGCAGATACGCAGTATTTT. This translates into CAGRLAGADTQYF.

In the case of this clone: This sample also contains other DNA sequences that code for the same CDR3. The CDR3 here is CASSGPGSSYNEQFF. In nucleotides, the CDR3 is TGTGCCAGCAGTGGACCCGGCAGCTCCTACAATGAGCAGTTCTTC. This chain connects TRBV28 to TRBJ2-1; D uncertain. Germline V lookup: CDR1 MDHEN, CDR2 SYDVKM. The CDR3 covers 15 residues. V lost 5 bases and J 0 bases, leaving 11 bases between the germline ends.

The rearrangement uses TRBV6-5 and TRBJ2-7, with 10 bases identical to TRBD1. After removal of 3 bases from V and 1 base from J, the junction contained 6 bases not matched to a gene. The germline V gene has CDR1 MNHEY and CDR2 SVGAGI. The CDR3 is 16 residues long. This CDR3 reads CASSYSPGQGSYEQYF. CDR3 DNA: TGTGCCAGCAGTTATTCCCCGGGACAGGGGTCCTACGAGCAGTACTTC.